This TCR beta chain was sequenced in a study of human T cells and chemical hapten exposure. Overall study: Patch testing placed 0.01% DPC on the upper back, with readings at 6 days. Notes on the study in general: Patch test score rose with PT1 expanded TCR count, significant at thresholds 8, 16 and 32, not 4.

Sample time point: patch test 1, 2 weeks after DPC sensitization. Sample treatment: therapeutic diphenylcyclopropenone sensitization with weekly scalp DPC. TCRdb analysed the RACE reads with MiXCR anew, one entry per CDR3 protein. Of approximately 73,000 distinct CDR3 sequences listed, approximately 10% are singletons. This clonotype was seen ten or more times. Its matching antigen is unknown. CDR3 length equals 15 residues. CDR1 and CDR2 from the germline V gene are MNHEY and SMNVEV (reference sequence). Trimming took 0 bases from V and 5 from J, leaving 13 bases between them. The receptor comes from a woman in her 50s with alopecia areata. Some clones in this sample may be carry-over from other donors' samples. V usage is TRBV27 and J usage is TRBJ1-1; no reliable D call. The sequencing here drew on whole blood, taken in connection with sensitization to the hapten diphenylcyclopropenone (DPC). The CDR3 sequence: CASSLSDQGGTEAFF. CDR3 DNA sequence: TGTGCCAGCAGTTTATCGGATCAAGGTGGGACTGAAGCTTTCTTT.